This T cell receptor beta chain was found in a study of shared clonotypes between healthy human individuals. This CDR3 comprises 14 residues. CDR1 and CDR2 from the germline V gene are SNHLY and FYNNEI. Trimming took off 4 bases at V and 1 base at J, with 9 bases between the two ends. Libraries were prepared by immunoSEQ multiplex PCR; TCRdb keeps only in-frame clonotypes and omits some of them. The sample has some 1,900,000 clones; 85% to 95% are singletons. CD8 cells classed as naive were CD45RO-negative and positively selected for CCR7, excluding terminally differentiated effector memory CD45RA+ cells.

The V and J genes are TRBV2 and TRBJ2-3; TRBD2 might be the D (5 bases). This clonotype was obtained from a man between 18 and 29 years old in good health. Sequencing used naive CD8+ T cells sorted from blood. This CDR3 is CASSVYGGTDTQYF. In nucleotides, the CDR3 is TGTGCCAGCAGTGTGTACGGGGGCACAGATACGCAGTATTTT.